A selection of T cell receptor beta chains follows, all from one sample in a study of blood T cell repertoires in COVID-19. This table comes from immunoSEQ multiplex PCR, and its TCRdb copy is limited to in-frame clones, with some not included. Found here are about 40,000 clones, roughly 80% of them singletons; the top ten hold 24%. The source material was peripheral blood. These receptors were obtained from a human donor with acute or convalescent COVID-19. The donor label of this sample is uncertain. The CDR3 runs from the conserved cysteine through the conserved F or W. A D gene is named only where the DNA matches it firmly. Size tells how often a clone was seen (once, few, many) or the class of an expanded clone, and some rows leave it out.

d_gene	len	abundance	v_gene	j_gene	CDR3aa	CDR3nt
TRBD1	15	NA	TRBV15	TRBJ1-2	CATSRRTGELGGYTF	TGTGCCACCAGCAGAAGGACAGGGGAATTAGGCGGCTACACCTTC
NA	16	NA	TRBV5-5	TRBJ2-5	CASSPVPSVGGETQYF	TGTGCCAGCAGCCCGGTCCCCAGTGTTGGCGGAGAGACCCAGTACTTC
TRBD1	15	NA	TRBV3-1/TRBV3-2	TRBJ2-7	CASRPGQGASYEQYF	TGTGCCAGCAGACCGGGACAGGGGGCGTCCTACGAGCAGTACTTC
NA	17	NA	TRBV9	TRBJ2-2	CASSVGLQGRGTGELFF	TGTGCCAGCAGCGTAGGCCTACAGGGTCGGGGTACCGGGGAGCTGTTTTTT
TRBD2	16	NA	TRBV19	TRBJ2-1	CASSLAGGPRGNEQFF	TGTGCCAGTAGTCTAGCGGGAGGGCCTCGGGGCAATGAGCAGTTCTTC
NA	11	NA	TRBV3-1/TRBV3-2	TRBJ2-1	CASSPDTEQFF	TGTGCCAGCAGCCCGGACACTGAGCAGTTCTTC
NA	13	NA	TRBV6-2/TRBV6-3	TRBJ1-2	CASSYSTGDGYTF	TGTGCCAGCAGTTACTCGACGGGGGATGGCTACACCTTC
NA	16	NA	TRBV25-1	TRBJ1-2	CASSDRWAAGGYGYTF	TGTGCCAGCAGTGACCGCTGGGCCGCCGGGGGCTATGGCTACACCTTC
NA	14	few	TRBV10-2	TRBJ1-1	CASSRTDSLIEAFF	TGCGCCAGCAGTCGGACGGACAGCCTTATAGAAGCTTTCTTT
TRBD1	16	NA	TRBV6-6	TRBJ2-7	CASSSPTGQGAYEQYF	TGTGCCAGCAGTTCGCCCACGGGACAGGGGGCCTACGAGCAGTACTTC
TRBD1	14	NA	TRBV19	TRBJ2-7	CASSSAGGGYEQYF	TGTGCCAGTAGTTCGGCAGGGGGCGGGTACGAGCAGTACTTC
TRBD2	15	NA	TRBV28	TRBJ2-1	CASSYLAGQYNEQFF	TGTGCCAGCAGTTACCTAGCGGGGCAATACAATGAGCAGTTCTTC
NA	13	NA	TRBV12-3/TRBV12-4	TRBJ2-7	CASSLAGGYEQYF	TGTGCCAGCAGTTTAGCGGGGGGCTACGAGCAGTACTTC
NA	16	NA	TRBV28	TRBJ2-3	CASSSPRSLGTDTQYF	TGTGCCAGCAGCTCCCCGCGGTCCCTGGGCACAGATACGCAGTATTTT
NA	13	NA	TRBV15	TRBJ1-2	CATSSGYPYGYTF	TGTGCCACCAGCAGCGGTTACCCATATGGCTACACCTTC
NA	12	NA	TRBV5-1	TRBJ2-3	CASSLTSDTQYF	TGCGCCAGCAGCTTAACTAGCGATACGCAGTATTTT
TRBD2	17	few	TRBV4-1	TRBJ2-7	CASSQAPGLDFMDEQYF	TGCGCCAGCAGCCAAGCCCCCGGACTAGACTTTATGGACGAGCAGTACTTC
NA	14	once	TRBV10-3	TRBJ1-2	CAIPGRGADYGYTF	TGTGCCATCCCCGGTCGCGGGGCTGACTATGGCTACACCTTC
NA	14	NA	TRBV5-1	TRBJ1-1	CASSPDRSNTEAFF	TGCGCCAGCAGCCCGGACAGATCGAACACTGAAGCTTTCTTT
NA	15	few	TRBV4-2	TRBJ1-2	CASSQADSQVVSYTF	TGTGCCAGCAGCCAAGCGGACTCGCAGGTCGTAAGCTACACCTTC
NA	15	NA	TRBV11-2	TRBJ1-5	CASSLVVFPLQPQHF	TGTGCCAGCAGCTTAGTTGTTTTCCCCCTCCAGCCCCAGCATTTT
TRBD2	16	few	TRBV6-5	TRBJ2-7	CASSYLSSGRAGEQYF	TGTGCCAGCAGTTACTTATCTAGCGGGAGGGCCGGGGAGCAGTACTTC
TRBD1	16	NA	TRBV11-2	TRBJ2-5	CASSTRGQGVRETQYF	TGTGCCAGCAGCACTAGAGGACAGGGGGTCAGGGAGACCCAGTACTTC
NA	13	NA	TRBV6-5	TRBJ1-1	CASRTSGWPEAFF	TGTGCCAGCAGAACAAGTGGTTGGCCTGAAGCTTTCTTT
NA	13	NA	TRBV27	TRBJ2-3	CASSYAIRDTQYF	TGTGCCAGCAGTTACGCTATTCGAGATACGCAGTATTTT
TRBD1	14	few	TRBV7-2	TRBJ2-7	CASSLGTGEYEQYF	TGTGCCAGCAGCTTAGGGACAGGGGAGTACGAGCAGTACTTC
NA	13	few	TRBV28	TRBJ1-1	CASTPATGSEAFF	TGTGCCAGCACTCCTGCCACAGGATCTGAAGCTTTCTTT
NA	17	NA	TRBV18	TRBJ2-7	CASSPPGGGGPFKEQYF	TGTGCCAGCTCACCACCAGGTGGCGGGGGCCCTTTCAAGGAGCAGTACTTC
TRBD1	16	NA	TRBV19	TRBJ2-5	CASSGLAGGKGETQYF	TGTGCCAGTAGTGGCCTCGCAGGGGGAAAGGGGGAGACCCAGTACTTC
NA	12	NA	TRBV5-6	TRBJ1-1	CASSLGWTEAFF	TGTGCCAGCAGCCTCGGGTGGACTGAAGCTTTCTTT
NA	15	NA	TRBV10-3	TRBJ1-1	CAISESGRQATEAFF	TGTGCCATCAGTGAGTCCGGCCGGCAGGCCACTGAAGCTTTCTTT
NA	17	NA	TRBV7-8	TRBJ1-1	CASSLVAAASLNTEAFF	TGTGCCAGCAGCTTAGTGGCCGCAGCTAGTTTGAACACTGAAGCTTTCTTT
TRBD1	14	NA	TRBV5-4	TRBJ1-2	CASSLQGAAYGYTF	TGTGCCAGCAGCTTACAGGGGGCCGCCTATGGCTACACCTTC
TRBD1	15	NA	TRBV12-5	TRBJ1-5	CASGMGQSSNQPQHF	TGTGCTAGTGGCATGGGACAGTCTAGCAATCAGCCCCAGCATTTT
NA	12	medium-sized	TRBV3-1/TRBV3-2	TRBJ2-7	CASSQNIYEQYF	TGTGCCAGCAGCCAGAACATTTACGAGCAGTACTTC
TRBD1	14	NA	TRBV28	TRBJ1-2	CASSLVHRGNGYTF	TGTGCCAGCAGTTTGGTCCACAGGGGTAATGGCTACACCTTC
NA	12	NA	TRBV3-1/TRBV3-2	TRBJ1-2	CASTSGDYGYTF	TGTGCCAGTACATCAGGGGACTATGGCTACACCTTC
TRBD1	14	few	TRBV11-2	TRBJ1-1	CASSFGQGARVAFF	TGTGCCAGCAGCTTCGGACAGGGGGCGCGGGTGGCTTTCTTT
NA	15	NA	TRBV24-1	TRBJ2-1	CATSDTGSGYNEQFF	TGTGCCACCAGTGATACAGGGTCGGGCTACAATGAGCAGTTCTTC
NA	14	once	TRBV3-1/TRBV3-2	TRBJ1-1	CASSLFRVGTEAFF	TGTGCCAGCAGCCTCTTCAGGGTTGGCACTGAAGCTTTCTTT
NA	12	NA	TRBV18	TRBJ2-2	CASRTGTGELFF	TGTGCCAGTCGAACAGGAACCGGGGAGCTGTTTTTT
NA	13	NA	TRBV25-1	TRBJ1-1	CASSELGVPEAFF	TGTGCCAGCAGTGAATTAGGAGTACCTGAAGCTTTCTTT
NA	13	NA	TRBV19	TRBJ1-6	CASNEGGVSPLHF	TGTGCCAGTAACGAGGGAGGCGTTTCACCCCTCCACTTT
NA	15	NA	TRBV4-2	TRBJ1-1	CASSQWGRVNTEAFF	TGTGCCAGCAGCCAATGGGGCAGGGTGAACACTGAAGCTTTCTTT
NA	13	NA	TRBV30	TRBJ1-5	CAWNGGINQPQHF	TGTGCCTGGAACGGGGGAATCAATCAGCCCCAGCATTTT
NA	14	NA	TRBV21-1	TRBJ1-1	CASSKAAGRTEAFF	TGTGCCAGCAGCAAAGCGGCGGGACGGACGGAAGCTTTCTTT
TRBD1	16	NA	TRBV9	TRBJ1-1	CASSSGPGGGNTEAFF	TGTGCCAGCAGCTCAGGGCCAGGGGGTGGGAACACTGAAGCTTTCTTT
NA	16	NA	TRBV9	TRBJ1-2	CASSNTGPQEGIGYTF	TGTGCCAGCAGCAACACGGGGCCCCAGGAGGGCATTGGCTACACCTTC
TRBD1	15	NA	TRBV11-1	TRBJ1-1	CASSLRDRGWTEAFF	TGTGCCAGCAGCTTGCGGGACAGGGGGTGGACTGAAGCTTTCTTT
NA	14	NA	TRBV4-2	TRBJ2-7	CASSRIKQGYEQYF	TGTGCCAGCAGCCGGATAAAACAGGGTTACGAGCAGTACTTC